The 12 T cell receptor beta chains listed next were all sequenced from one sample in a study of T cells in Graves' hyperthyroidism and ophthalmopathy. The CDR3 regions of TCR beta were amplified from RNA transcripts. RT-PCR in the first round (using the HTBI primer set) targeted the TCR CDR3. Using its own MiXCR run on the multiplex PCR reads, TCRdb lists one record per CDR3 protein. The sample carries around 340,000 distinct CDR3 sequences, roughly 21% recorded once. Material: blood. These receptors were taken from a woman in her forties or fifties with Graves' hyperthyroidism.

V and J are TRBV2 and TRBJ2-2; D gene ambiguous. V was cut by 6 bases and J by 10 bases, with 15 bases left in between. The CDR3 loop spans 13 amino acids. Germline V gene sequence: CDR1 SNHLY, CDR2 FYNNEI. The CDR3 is CASSLGGKAELFF. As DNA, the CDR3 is TGTGCCAGCAGCTTGGGCGGCAAAGCGGAGCTGTTTTTT.

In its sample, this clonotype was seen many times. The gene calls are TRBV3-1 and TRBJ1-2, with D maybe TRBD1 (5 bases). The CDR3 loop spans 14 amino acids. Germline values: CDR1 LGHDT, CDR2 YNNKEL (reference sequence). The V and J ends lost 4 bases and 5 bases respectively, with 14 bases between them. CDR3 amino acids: CASSLGVLEYGYTF. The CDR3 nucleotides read TGTGCCAGCAGCCTGGGGGTCCTGGAATATGGCTACACCTTC.

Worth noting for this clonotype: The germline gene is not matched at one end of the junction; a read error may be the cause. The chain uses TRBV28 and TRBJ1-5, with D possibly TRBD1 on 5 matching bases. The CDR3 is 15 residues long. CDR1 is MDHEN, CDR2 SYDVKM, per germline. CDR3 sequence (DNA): TGTGCCGGCAGTTTGCCAGGGCCGACGAGGCAGCCCCAGCATTTT. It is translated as CAGSLPGPTRQPQHF. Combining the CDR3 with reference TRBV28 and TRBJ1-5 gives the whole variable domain DVKVTQSSRYLVKRTGEKVFLECVQDMDHENMFWYRQDPGLGLRLIYFSYDVKMKEKGDIPEGYSVSREKKERFSLILESASTNQTSMYLCAGSLPGPTRQPQHFGDGTRLSIL.

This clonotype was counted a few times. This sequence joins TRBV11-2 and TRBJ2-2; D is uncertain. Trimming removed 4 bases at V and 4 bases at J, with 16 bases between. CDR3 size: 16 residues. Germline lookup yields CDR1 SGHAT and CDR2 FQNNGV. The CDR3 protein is CASSSIGEALTGELFF. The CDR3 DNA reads TGTGCCAGCAGCTCGATTGGGGAAGCCCTCACCGGGGAGCTGTTTTTT.

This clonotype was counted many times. The DNA for the CDR3 is TGTGCCAGCAGTTACAAATCGGCTGAGCAGTTCTTC. Protein: CASSYKSAEQFF. This rearrangement joins TRBV6-1 to TRBJ2-1; D not certain. The V end was cut by 5 bases, the J end by 9 bases, with 11 bases between. The CDR3 is 12 amino acids. Germline V gene lookup returns CDR1 MNHNS and CDR2 SASEGT.

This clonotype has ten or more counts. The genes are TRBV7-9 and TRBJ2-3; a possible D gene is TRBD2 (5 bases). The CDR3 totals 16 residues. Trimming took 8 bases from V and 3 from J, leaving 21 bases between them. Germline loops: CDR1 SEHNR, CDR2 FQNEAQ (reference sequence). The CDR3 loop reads CASCARRLDPTDTQYF. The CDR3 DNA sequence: TGTGCCAGCTGCGCGCGGAGGCTAGACCCGACAGATACGCAGTATTTT.

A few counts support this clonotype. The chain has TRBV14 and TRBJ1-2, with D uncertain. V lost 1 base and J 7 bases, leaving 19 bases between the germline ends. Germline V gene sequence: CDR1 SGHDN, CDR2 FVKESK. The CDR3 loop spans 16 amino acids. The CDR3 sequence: CASSQGSPVFGFGYTF. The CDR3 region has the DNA TGTGCCAGCAGCCAAGGGTCCCCGGTTTTTGGATTTGGCTACACCTTC.

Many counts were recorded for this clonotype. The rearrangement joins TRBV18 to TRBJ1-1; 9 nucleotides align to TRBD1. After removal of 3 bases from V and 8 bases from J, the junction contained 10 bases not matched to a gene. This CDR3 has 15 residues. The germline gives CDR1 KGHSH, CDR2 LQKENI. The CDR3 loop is CASSPTGTGSFEAFF. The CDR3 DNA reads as TGTGCCAGCTCACCCACTGGGACAGGGTCCTTCGAAGCTTTCTTT.

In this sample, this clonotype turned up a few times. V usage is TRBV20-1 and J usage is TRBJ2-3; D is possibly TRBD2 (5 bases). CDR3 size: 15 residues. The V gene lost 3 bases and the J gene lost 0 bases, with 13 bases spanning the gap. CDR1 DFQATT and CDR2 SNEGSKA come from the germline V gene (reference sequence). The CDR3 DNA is TGCAGTGCTAGTAACCGGGAACTTAGCACAGATACGCAGTATTTT. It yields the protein CSASNRELSTDTQYF.

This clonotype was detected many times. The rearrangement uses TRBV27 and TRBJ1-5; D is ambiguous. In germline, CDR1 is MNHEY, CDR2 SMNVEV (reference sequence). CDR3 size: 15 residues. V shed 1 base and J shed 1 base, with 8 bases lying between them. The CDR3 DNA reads TGTGCCAGCAGTTTATATCAAGGAAGCAATCAGCCCCAGCATTTT. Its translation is CASSLYQGSNQPQHF.

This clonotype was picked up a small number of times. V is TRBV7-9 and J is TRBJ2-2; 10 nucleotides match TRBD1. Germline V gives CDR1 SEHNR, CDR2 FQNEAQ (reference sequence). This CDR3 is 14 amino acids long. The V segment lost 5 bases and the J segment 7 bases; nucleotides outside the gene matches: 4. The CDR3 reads CASSKTGGSGELFF. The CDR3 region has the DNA TGTGCCAGCAGCAAGACAGGGGGCAGCGGGGAGCTGTTTTTT.

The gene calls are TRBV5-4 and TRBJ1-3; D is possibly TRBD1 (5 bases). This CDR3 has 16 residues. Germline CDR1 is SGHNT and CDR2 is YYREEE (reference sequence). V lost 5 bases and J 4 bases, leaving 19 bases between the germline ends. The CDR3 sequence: CASSLKMGTAGNTIYF. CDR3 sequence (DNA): TGTGCCAGCAGTCTAAAAATGGGGACGGCCGGAAACACCATATATTTT.